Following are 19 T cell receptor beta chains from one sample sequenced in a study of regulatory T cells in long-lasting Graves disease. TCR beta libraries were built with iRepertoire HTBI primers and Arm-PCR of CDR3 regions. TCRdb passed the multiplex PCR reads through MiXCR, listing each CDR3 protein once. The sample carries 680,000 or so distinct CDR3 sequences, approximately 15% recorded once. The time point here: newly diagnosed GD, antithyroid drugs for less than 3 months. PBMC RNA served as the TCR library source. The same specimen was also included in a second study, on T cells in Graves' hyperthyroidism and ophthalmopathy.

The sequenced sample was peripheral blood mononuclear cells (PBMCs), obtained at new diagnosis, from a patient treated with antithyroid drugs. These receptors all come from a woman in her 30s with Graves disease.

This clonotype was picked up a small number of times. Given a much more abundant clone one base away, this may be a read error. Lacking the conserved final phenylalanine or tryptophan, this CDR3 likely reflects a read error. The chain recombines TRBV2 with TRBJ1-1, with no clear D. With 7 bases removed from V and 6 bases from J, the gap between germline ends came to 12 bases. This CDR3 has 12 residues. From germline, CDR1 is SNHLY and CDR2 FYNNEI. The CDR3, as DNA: TGTGCCAGCACCCCTCAACACGCTGAAGCTTTCCTT. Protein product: CASTPQHAEAFL.

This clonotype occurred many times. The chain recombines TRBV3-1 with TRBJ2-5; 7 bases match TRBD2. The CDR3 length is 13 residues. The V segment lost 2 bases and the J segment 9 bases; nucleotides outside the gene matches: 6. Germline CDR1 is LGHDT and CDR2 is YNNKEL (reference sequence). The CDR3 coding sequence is TGTGCCAGCAGCCAATATGGACTAGTGGCCCAGTACTTC. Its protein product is CASSQYGLVAQYF.

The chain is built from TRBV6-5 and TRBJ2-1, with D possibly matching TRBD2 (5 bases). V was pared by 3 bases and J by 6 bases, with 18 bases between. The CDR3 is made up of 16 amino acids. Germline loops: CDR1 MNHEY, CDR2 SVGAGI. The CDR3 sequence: CASSYSTIPSVNEQFF. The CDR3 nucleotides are TGTGCCAGCAGTTATTCGACTATCCCCTCGGTCAATGAGCAGTTCTTC.

The CDR3 DNA reads as TGCGCCAGCAGCTTGTACGGAGCCAACAAAGGTGGGGCCAACGTCCTGACTTTC. It yields the protein CASSLYGANKGGANVLTF. This chain links TRBV5-1 with TRBJ2-6; no reliable D call. V was shortened by 1 base and J by 3 bases, with 17 bases between the two germline ends. The CDR3 runs to 18 residues. Germline lookup yields CDR1 SGHRS and CDR2 YFSETQ.

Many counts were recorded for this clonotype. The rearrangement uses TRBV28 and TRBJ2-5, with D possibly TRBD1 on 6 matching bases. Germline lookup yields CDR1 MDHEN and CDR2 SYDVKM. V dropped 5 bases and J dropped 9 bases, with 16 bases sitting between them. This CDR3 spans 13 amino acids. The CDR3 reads CASSRDIDPPQYF. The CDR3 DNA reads TGTGCCAGCAGTCGGGACATCGATCCTCCCCAGTACTTC.

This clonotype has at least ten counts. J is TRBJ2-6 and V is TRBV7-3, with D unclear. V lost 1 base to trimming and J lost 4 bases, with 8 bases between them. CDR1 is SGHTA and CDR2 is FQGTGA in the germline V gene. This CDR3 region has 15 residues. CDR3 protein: CASSLMASGANVLTF. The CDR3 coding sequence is TGTGCCAGCAGCTTAATGGCGTCAGGGGCCAACGTCCTGACTTTC.

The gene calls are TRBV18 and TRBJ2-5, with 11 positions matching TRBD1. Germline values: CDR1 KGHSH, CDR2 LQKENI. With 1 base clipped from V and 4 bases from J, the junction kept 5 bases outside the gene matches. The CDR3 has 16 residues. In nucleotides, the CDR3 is TGTGCCAGCTCACCACGCCGGACAGGGGGCCGAGAGACCCAGTACTTC. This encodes CASSPRRTGGRETQYF.

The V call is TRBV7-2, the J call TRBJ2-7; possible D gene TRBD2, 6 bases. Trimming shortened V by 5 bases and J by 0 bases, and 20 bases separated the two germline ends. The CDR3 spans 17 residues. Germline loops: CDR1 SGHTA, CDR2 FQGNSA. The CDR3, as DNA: TGTGCCAGCAGCAAACCCCCAGGCGGGGCGAGCTCCTACGAGCAGTACTTC. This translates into CASSKPPGGASSYEQYF.

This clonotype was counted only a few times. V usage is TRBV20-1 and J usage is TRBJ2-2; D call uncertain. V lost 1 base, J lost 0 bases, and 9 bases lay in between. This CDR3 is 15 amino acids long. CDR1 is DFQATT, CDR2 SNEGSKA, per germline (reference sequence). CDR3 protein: CSARVGSANTGELFF. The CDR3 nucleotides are TGCAGTGCTAGAGTCGGGTCAGCGAACACCGGGGAGCTGTTTTTT.

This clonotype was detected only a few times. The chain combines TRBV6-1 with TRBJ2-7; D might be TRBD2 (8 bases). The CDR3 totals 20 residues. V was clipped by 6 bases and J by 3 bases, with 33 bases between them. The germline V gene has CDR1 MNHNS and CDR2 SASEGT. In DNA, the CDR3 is TGTGCCAGCAGGACGACAGGGCTCAAAGGCGGGAGGTTCTTAGGCTACGAGCAGTACTTC. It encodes CASRTTGLKGGRFLGYEQYF.

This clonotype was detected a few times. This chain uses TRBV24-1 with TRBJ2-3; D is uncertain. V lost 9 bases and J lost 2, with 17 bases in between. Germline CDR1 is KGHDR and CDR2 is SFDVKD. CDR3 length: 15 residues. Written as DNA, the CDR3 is TGTGCCACCGGCTTCTTGGGGAAGGACACAGATACGCAGTATTTT. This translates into CATGFLGKDTDTQYF.

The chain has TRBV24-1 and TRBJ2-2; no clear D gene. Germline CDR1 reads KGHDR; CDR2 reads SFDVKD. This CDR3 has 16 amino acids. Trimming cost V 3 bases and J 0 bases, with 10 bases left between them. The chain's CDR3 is CATSDHGGPNTGELFF. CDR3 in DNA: TGTGCCACCAGTGATCACGGCGGCCCGAACACCGGGGAGCTGTTTTTT.

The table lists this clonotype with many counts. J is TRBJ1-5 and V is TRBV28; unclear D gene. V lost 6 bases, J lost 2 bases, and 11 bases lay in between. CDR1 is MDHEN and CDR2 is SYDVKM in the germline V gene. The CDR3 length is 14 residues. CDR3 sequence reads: CASRLGRGNQPQHF. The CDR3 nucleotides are TGTGCCAGCAGACTCGGACGTGGCAATCAGCCCCAGCATTTT.

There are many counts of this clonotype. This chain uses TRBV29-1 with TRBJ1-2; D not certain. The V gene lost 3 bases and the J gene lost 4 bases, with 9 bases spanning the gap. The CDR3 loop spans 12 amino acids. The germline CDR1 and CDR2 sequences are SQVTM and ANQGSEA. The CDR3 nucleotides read TGCAGCGTTGAGTCAGGTTCCTATGGCTACACCTTC. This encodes CSVESGSYGYTF.

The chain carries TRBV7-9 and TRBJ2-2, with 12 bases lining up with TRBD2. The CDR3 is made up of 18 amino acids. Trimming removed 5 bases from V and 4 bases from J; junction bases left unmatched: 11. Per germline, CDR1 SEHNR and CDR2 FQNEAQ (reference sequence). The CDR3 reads CASSPQLAGGPITGELFF. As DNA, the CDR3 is TGTGCCAGCAGCCCCCAGCTAGCGGGAGGGCCAATCACCGGGGAGCTGTTTTTT.

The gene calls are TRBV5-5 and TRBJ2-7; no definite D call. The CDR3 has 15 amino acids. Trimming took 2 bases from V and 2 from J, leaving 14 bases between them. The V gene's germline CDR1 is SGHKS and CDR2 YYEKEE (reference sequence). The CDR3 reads CASSFGTARTYEQYF. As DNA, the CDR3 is TGTGCCAGCAGCTTTGGTACAGCCCGCACCTACGAGCAGTACTTC.

The CDR3 protein is CASSPGGQGNEKLFF. CDR3 nucleotides: TGTGCCAGCAGCCCGGGAGGACAGGGGAATGAAAAACTGTTTTTT. The rearrangement links TRBV7-9 to TRBJ1-4; 9 bases fit TRBD1. The CDR3 runs 15 residues. Germline V CDR1 and CDR2: SEHNR, FQNEAQ (reference sequence). Trimming cost V 5 bases and J 5 bases; bases outside gene matches: 6.

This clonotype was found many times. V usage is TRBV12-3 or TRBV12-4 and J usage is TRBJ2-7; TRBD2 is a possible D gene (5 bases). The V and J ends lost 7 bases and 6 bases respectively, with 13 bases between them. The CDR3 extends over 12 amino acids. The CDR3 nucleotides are TGTGCCAGCACCTCCTACGGGGTCGAGCAGTACTTC. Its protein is CASTSYGVEQYF.

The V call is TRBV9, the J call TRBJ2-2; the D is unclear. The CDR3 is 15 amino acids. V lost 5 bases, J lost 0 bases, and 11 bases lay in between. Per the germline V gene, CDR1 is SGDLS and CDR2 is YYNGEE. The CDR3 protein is CASRRNAANTGELFF. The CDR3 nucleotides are TGTGCCAGCAGAAGGAACGCAGCGAACACCGGGGAGCTGTTTTTT.